The 9 T cell receptor beta chains reported below all come from one sample, sequenced in a study of cytomegalovirus exposure and HLA in healthy donors. Primers included in the PCR were 60 Vbeta and 13 Jbeta primers. Clones were read by immunoSEQ multiplex PCR, and TCRdb kept only the in-frame ones, dropping some. Altogether around 220,000 clones are present, roughly 79% being singletons, with the ten largest covering around 2%. Sequencing was done on a sample of PBMCs. These receptors were taken from a man aged 18 to 35 in good health and CMV-seronegative.

The genes are TRBV4-3 and TRBJ1-4, with D perhaps TRBD1 (6 bases). The CDR3 has 14 amino acids. Germline CDR1 and CDR2: LGHNA and YSLEER. V gave up 1 base and J gave up 10 bases, with 13 bases separating them. The CDR3 DNA reads as TGCGCCAGCAGCCAAGTACAGGGAGCCCGAAAACTGTTTTTT. Translation: CASSQVQGARKLFF.

This clone was picked up a small number of times. The J gene is TRBJ1-3, the V gene TRBV4-2, with TRBD1 matching 9 bases. CDR3 length equals 16 residues. CDR1 is LGHNA and CDR2 is YNFKEQ in the germline V gene. Trimming cost V 4 bases and J 4 bases; bases outside gene matches: 8. The CDR3 nucleotides are TGTGCCAGCAGCCCCCAACAGGGGGCGGCCGGAAACACCATATATTTT. This encodes CASSPQQGAAGNTIYF.

CDR3: CASNLGRSNTEAFF. In DNA, the CDR3 is TGTGCCAGCAATTTGGGCAGGTCCAACACTGAAGCTTTCTTT. This chain joins TRBV6-5 and TRBJ1-1; D call uncertain. Germline V gene data show CDR1 as MNHEY and CDR2 as SVGAGI. The CDR3 covers 14 residues. The V end lost 7 bases, the J end lost 2 bases, and 14 bases lay between the germline ends.

V and J are TRBV2 and TRBJ1-1; the match to TRBD1 covers 8 bases. The J segment lost 1 base and the V segment lost 7 bases, leaving 5 bases of the junction unmatched. Germline-derived CDR1 and CDR2 are SNHLY and FYNNEI. CDR3 length equals 14 residues. CDR3 sequence reads: CASNAGQGNTEAFF. Written as DNA, the CDR3 is TGTGCCAGCAACGCCGGACAGGGGAACACTGAAGCTTTCTTT.

The chain joins TRBV15 to TRBJ2-5; maybe TRBD1 (5 bases). CDR3 size: 15 residues. Germline assignment: CDR1 LNHNV and CDR2 YYDKDF (reference sequence). V lost 5 bases, J lost 5 bases, and 18 bases lay in between. The CDR3 region has the DNA TGTGCCACCAGCTACCGGCAGGGAAGTTGGGAGACCCAGTACTTC. Translating it yields CATSYRQGSWETQYF.

The rearrangement uses TRBV5-1 and TRBJ2-2; 9 nucleotides line up with TRBD2. Germline-derived CDR1 and CDR2 are SGHRS and YFSETQ. Germline trimming cut 0 bases from V and 2 bases from J; bases unmatched to any gene: 5. CDR3 size: 17 residues. CDR3 coding DNA: TGCGCCAGCAGCTTGGTCGCTAGCGGGGCTAACACCGGGGAGCTGTTTTTT. It yields the protein CASSLVASGANTGELFF.

The V gene is TRBV28, the J gene TRBJ2-7; D possibly corresponds to TRBD2 (6 bases). This CDR3 contains 13 residues. The germline gives CDR1 MDHEN, CDR2 SYDVKM. Trimming took 5 bases from V and 3 from J, leaving 11 bases between them. The CDR3 DNA reads TGTGCCAGCAGTCCCCCGGGAGTCTACGAGCAGTACTTC. Translation: CASSPPGVYEQYF.

This chain links TRBV4-2 with TRBJ2-1; TRBD1 matches 12 bases. Germline CDR1 reads LGHNA; CDR2 reads YNFKEQ. CDR3 size: 14 residues. The J segment lost 8 bases and the V segment lost 4 bases, leaving 3 bases of the junction unmatched. The CDR3 protein is CASSRGQGADEQFF. The CDR3 region has the DNA TGTGCCAGCAGCCGGGGACAGGGGGCCGATGAGCAGTTCTTC.

V and J are TRBV4-3 and TRBJ2-7; TRBD2 matches at 9 bases. Germline assignment: CDR1 LGHNA and CDR2 YSLEER. The CDR3 length is 15 residues. V lost 1 base to trimming and J lost 6 bases; unmatched junction nucleotides: 7. The CDR3 region is CASSQGEREVGEQYF. DNA for the CDR3: TGCGCCAGCAGCCAAGGGGAGCGGGAGGTGGGCGAGCAGTACTTC.